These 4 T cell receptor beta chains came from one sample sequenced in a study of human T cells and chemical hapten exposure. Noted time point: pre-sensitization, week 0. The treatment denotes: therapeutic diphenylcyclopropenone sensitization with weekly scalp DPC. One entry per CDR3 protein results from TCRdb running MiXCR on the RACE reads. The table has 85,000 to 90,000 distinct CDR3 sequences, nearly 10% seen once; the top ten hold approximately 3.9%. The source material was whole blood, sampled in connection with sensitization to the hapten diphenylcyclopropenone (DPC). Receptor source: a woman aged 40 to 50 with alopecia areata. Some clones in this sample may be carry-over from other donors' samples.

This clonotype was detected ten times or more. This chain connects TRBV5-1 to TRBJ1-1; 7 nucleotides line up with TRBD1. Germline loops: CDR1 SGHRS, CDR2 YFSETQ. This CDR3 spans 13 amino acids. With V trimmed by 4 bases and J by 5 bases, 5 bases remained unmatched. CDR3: CASSPRRGTEAFF. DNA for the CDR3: TGCGCCAGCAGCCCACGCAGGGGGACTGAAGCTTTCTTT.

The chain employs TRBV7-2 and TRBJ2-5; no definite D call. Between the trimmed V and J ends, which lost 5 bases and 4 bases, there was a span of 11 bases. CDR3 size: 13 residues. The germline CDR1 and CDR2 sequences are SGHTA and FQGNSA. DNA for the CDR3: TGTGCCAGCAGCCCACCTCCCTTAGAGACCCAGTACTTC. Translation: CASSPPPLETQYF.

CDR3 coding DNA: TGCGCCAGCAGCTTTGTGGGTTCCACTGAAGCTTTCTTT. Amino acid sequence: CASSFVGSTEAFF. The chain has TRBV5-1 and TRBJ1-1, with D hard to call. V lost 2 bases and J 4 bases, leaving 9 bases between the germline ends. Germline lookup yields CDR1 SGHRS and CDR2 YFSETQ. There are 13 residues in the CDR3.

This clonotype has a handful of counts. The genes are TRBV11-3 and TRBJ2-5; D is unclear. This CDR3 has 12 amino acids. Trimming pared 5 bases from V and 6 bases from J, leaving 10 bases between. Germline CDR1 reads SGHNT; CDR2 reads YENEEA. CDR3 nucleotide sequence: TGTGCCAGCAGCGCCCTCCAGAAGACCCAGTACTTC. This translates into CASSALQKTQYF.